The rows below give T cell receptor beta chains drawn from one sample of a study of T cell responses to AZD1222 COVID-19 vaccine. Repertoires were generated with immunoSEQ multiplex PCR, while TCRdb's copy carries only in-frame clones and drops some. The profile shows 80,000 or so clones, nearly 90% of them singletons. Sequenced here: peripheral blood, sampled on day 0 of AZD1222 vaccination. These receptor sequences come from an adult in good health. Each CDR3 is given with its conserved first and last residue. D genes are given only for firm matches. The size entry is marked missing in some rows and otherwise reads once, few, many or a size class.

d_gene: -; v_gene: TRBV4-1; j_gene: TRBJ1-5; abundance: -; CDR3nt: TGCGCCAGCAGCCAAGATGGGGGAGGGAGTCAGCCCCAGCATTTT; CDR3aa: CASSQDGGGSQPQHF
d_gene: -; v_gene: TRBV5-8; j_gene: TRBJ2-5; abundance: few; CDR3nt: TGTGCCAGCAGCTTTTCGCGTTCAGGTTCAGAGACCCAGTACTTC; CDR3aa: CASSFSRSGSETQYF
d_gene: -; v_gene: TRBV20-1; j_gene: TRBJ2-3; abundance: -; CDR3nt: TGCAGTGCTAGTAACCCTACGGGGGGCACAGATACGCAGTATTTT; CDR3aa: CSASNPTGGTDTQYF
d_gene: TRBD1; v_gene: TRBV2; j_gene: TRBJ1-5; abundance: few; CDR3nt: TGTGCCAGCAGAGGGTTCAGGGGGGCCAATCAGCCCCAGCATTTT; CDR3aa: CASRGFRGANQPQHF
d_gene: TRBD1; v_gene: TRBV29-1; j_gene: TRBJ1-3; abundance: -; CDR3nt: TGCAGCGTCAGACAGGGGAATGGAAACACCATATATTTT; CDR3aa: CSVRQGNGNTIYF
d_gene: -; v_gene: TRBV27; j_gene: TRBJ2-3; abundance: -; CDR3nt: TGTGCCAGCAGGATAGGGGCCGGGAACACAGATACGCAGTATTTT; CDR3aa: CASRIGAGNTDTQYF
d_gene: TRBD2; v_gene: TRBV10-1; j_gene: TRBJ2-7; abundance: -; CDR3nt: TGCGCCAGTGGATTAGCGGGAACCCTTTTCTACGAGCAGTACTTC; CDR3aa: CASGLAGTLFYEQYF
d_gene: -; v_gene: TRBV6-5; j_gene: TRBJ1-1; abundance: -; CDR3nt: TGTGCCAGCAGTCATGGGGGGGAGACGGGCGCTGAAGCTTTCTTT; CDR3aa: CASSHGGETGAEAFF
d_gene: -; v_gene: TRBV27; j_gene: TRBJ2-2; abundance: -; CDR3nt: TGTGCCAGCAGTTACGACCGAGCGAACACCGGGGAGCTGTTTTTT; CDR3aa: CASSYDRANTGELFF
d_gene: TRBD2; v_gene: TRBV3-1/TRBV3-2; j_gene: TRBJ2-5; abundance: -; CDR3nt: TGTGCCAGCAGCAGACTAGCGGGAGTAAAACAAGAGACCCAGTACTTC; CDR3aa: CASSRLAGVKQETQYF
d_gene: -; v_gene: TRBV20-1; j_gene: TRBJ1-4; abundance: -; CDR3nt: TGCAGTGCTAGCCCCAGGGATCAACTGTTTTTT; CDR3aa: CSASPRDQLFF
d_gene: -; v_gene: TRBV29-1; j_gene: TRBJ2-1; abundance: -; CDR3nt: TGCAGCGAAAGGCGGGTCTACAATGAGCAGTTCTTC; CDR3aa: CSERRVYNEQFF
d_gene: -; v_gene: TRBV14; j_gene: TRBJ2-2; abundance: -; CDR3nt: TGTGCCAGCAGCCAAGGTGTCGGAACCGGGGAGCTGTTTTTT; CDR3aa: CASSQGVGTGELFF
d_gene: -; v_gene: TRBV7-2; j_gene: TRBJ2-3; abundance: -; CDR3nt: TGTGCCAGCAGCTCTAACGTGGTAGGCACAGATACGCAGTATTTT; CDR3aa: CASSSNVVGTDTQYF
d_gene: -; v_gene: TRBV5-1; j_gene: TRBJ1-4; abundance: -; CDR3nt: TGCGCCAGCAGCATAATGCTCGGGGGGGAAAAACTGTTTTTT; CDR3aa: CASSIMLGGEKLFF
d_gene: TRBD1; v_gene: TRBV6-6; j_gene: TRBJ1-4; abundance: -; CDR3nt: TGTGCCACCTCCCTACAGGGGCAAAAACTGTTTTTT; CDR3aa: CATSLQGQKLFF
d_gene: -; v_gene: TRBV6-2/TRBV6-3; j_gene: TRBJ1-4; abundance: -; CDR3nt: TGTGCCAGCAGTTACATAACAGATGAAAAACTGTTTTTT; CDR3aa: CASSYITDEKLFF
d_gene: -; v_gene: TRBV5-1; j_gene: TRBJ1-2; abundance: -; CDR3nt: TGCGCCAGCAGCTTGGCCCGGACAGAGAACTATGGCTACACCTTC; CDR3aa: CASSLARTENYGYTF
d_gene: -; v_gene: TRBV6-5; j_gene: TRBJ1-5; abundance: -; CDR3nt: TGTGCCAGCAGTTACGGGGGTGGGGATCAGCCCCAGCATTTT; CDR3aa: CASSYGGGDQPQHF
d_gene: -; v_gene: TRBV7-2; j_gene: TRBJ2-1; abundance: once; CDR3nt: TGTGCCAGCAGCTTAGTGGGGGTGGATGAGCAGTTCTTC; CDR3aa: CASSLVGVDEQFF
d_gene: TRBD1; v_gene: TRBV19; j_gene: TRBJ1-5; abundance: -; CDR3nt: TGTGCCAGTAGTATCCCGGGACAGGGGAATCAGCCCCAGCATTTT; CDR3aa: CASSIPGQGNQPQHF
d_gene: TRBD1; v_gene: TRBV10-3; j_gene: TRBJ1-2; abundance: -; CDR3nt: TGTGCCATCAGGCCCGGGACAGGGGCCTCTCTGGGCGGCTACACCTTC; CDR3aa: CAIRPGTGASLGGYTF
d_gene: TRBD1; v_gene: TRBV12-3/TRBV12-4; j_gene: TRBJ2-1; abundance: -; CDR3nt: TGTGCCAGCAGTCCCACAGGGGCGCGGGAGCAGTTCTTC; CDR3aa: CASSPTGAREQFF
d_gene: -; v_gene: TRBV6-5; j_gene: TRBJ1-2; abundance: few; CDR3nt: TGTGCCAGCAATCGGGACAACTACCACAACTATGGCTACACCTTC; CDR3aa: CASNRDNYHNYGYTF
d_gene: TRBD1; v_gene: TRBV6-5; j_gene: TRBJ1-4; abundance: -; CDR3nt: TGTGCCAGCAGTCCTCAGGGGGCATTTGAAAAACTGTTTTTT; CDR3aa: CASSPQGAFEKLFF
d_gene: -; v_gene: TRBV21-1; j_gene: TRBJ2-1; abundance: once; CDR3nt: TGTGCCAGCAGCAAAGAACTAGCGCTAAATGAGCAGTTCTTC; CDR3aa: CASSKELALNEQFF
d_gene: -; v_gene: TRBV25-1; j_gene: TRBJ2-1; abundance: -; CDR3nt: TGTGCCAGCAGTATTCAAAAGCACAATGAGCAGTTCTTC; CDR3aa: CASSIQKHNEQFF
d_gene: -; v_gene: TRBV19; j_gene: TRBJ2-1; abundance: -; CDR3nt: TGTGCCAGTAGTCACCCATCAGACAGCGACAATGAGCAGTTCTTC; CDR3aa: CASSHPSDSDNEQFF
d_gene: -; v_gene: TRBV7-8; j_gene: TRBJ1-2; abundance: -; CDR3nt: TGTGCCAGCAGCCCTTTTGACGGCTACACCTTC; CDR3aa: CASSPFDGYTF
d_gene: -; v_gene: TRBV11-2; j_gene: TRBJ2-5; abundance: -; CDR3nt: TGTGCCAGCAGCTTCGAACAAGAGACCCAGTACTTC; CDR3aa: CASSFEQETQYF
d_gene: -; v_gene: TRBV7-3; j_gene: TRBJ2-7; abundance: -; CDR3nt: TGTGCCAGCAGCCCTGGGGGAACGGCCTACGAGCAGTACTTC; CDR3aa: CASSPGGTAYEQYF
d_gene: TRBD1; v_gene: TRBV5-1; j_gene: TRBJ2-7; abundance: once; CDR3nt: TGCGCCAGCACCGCACCGGGACAGGGGGCGTACGAGCAGTACTTC; CDR3aa: CASTAPGQGAYEQYF
d_gene: -; v_gene: TRBV11-3; j_gene: TRBJ1-1; abundance: -; CDR3nt: TGTGCCAGCAGCTCGGCGGGCTTGAACACTGAAGCTTTCTTT; CDR3aa: CASSSAGLNTEAFF
d_gene: TRBD1; v_gene: TRBV5-6; j_gene: TRBJ1-2; abundance: -; CDR3nt: TGTGCCAGCAGCTTGCGGACAGGCCGGGGAGGCTACACCTTC; CDR3aa: CASSLRTGRGGYTF
d_gene: TRBD2; v_gene: TRBV4-1; j_gene: TRBJ2-1; abundance: -; CDR3nt: TGCGCCAGCAGCCACAGCGGGGGTTCCTACAATGAGCAGTTCTTC; CDR3aa: CASSHSGGSYNEQFF
d_gene: -; v_gene: TRBV3-1/TRBV3-2; j_gene: TRBJ1-1; abundance: -; CDR3nt: TGTGCCAGCAGCCCTCAAAAGAGGGAAACTGAAGCTTTCTTT; CDR3aa: CASSPQKRETEAFF
d_gene: -; v_gene: TRBV3-1/TRBV3-2; j_gene: TRBJ1-3; abundance: -; CDR3nt: TGTGCCAGCAGCCAAAGGTTGCAGGGCGGAAACACCATATATTTT; CDR3aa: CASSQRLQGGNTIYF
d_gene: TRBD1; v_gene: TRBV27; j_gene: TRBJ1-3; abundance: -; CDR3nt: TGTGCCAGCAGCCGGGGACAGGGTAGGTCGGACACCATATATTTT; CDR3aa: CASSRGQGRSDTIYF
d_gene: -; v_gene: TRBV30; j_gene: TRBJ1-3; abundance: -; CDR3nt: TGTGCCTGGAGTGGGGGCAGCAGCTCTGGAAACACCATATATTTT; CDR3aa: CAWSGGSSSGNTIYF
d_gene: TRBD2; v_gene: TRBV9; j_gene: TRBJ2-1; abundance: -; CDR3nt: TGTGCCAGCAGCCCCCGACTAGCGGGAGAAGAATATGAGCAGTTCTTC; CDR3aa: CASSPRLAGEEYEQFF
d_gene: -; v_gene: TRBV10-1; j_gene: TRBJ1-1; abundance: -; CDR3nt: TGCGCCAGCAGTGAACACGGAAGGGACACTGAAGCTTTCTTT; CDR3aa: CASSEHGRDTEAFF
d_gene: TRBD1; v_gene: TRBV30; j_gene: TRBJ1-2; abundance: -; CDR3nt: TGTGCCTGGAGACCAGGACAGGGGGGCTATGGCTACACCTTC; CDR3aa: CAWRPGQGGYGYTF
d_gene: TRBD2; v_gene: TRBV7-2; j_gene: TRBJ2-3; abundance: -; CDR3nt: TGTGCCAGCAGCTTAGTGGGGACTAGCGGGAGGACAGATACGCAGTATTTT; CDR3aa: CASSLVGTSGRTDTQYF
d_gene: -; v_gene: TRBV5-6; j_gene: TRBJ1-3; abundance: -; CDR3nt: TGTGCCAGCAGCTTTCGCAGCCGTGATGGCACCATATATTTT; CDR3aa: CASSFRSRDGTIYF
d_gene: -; v_gene: TRBV6-5; j_gene: TRBJ1-1; abundance: -; CDR3nt: TGTGCCAGCAGTTACAGGGCGCCGTCCGACACTGAAGCTTTCTTT; CDR3aa: CASSYRAPSDTEAFF
d_gene: -; v_gene: TRBV18; j_gene: TRBJ2-7; abundance: few; CDR3nt: TGTGCCAGCTCACCAGGGCAGGAGCCCTACGAGCAGTACTTC; CDR3aa: CASSPGQEPYEQYF
d_gene: TRBD2; v_gene: TRBV19; j_gene: TRBJ2-5; abundance: -; CDR3nt: TGTGCCAGTAGTACTAGCGGGAGAGAGACCCAGTACTTC; CDR3aa: CASSTSGRETQYF
d_gene: -; v_gene: TRBV19; j_gene: TRBJ2-3; abundance: -; CDR3nt: TGTGCCAGTAGTATAGAGGGCCGGGGGAGCACAGATACGCAGTATTTT; CDR3aa: CASSIEGRGSTDTQYF